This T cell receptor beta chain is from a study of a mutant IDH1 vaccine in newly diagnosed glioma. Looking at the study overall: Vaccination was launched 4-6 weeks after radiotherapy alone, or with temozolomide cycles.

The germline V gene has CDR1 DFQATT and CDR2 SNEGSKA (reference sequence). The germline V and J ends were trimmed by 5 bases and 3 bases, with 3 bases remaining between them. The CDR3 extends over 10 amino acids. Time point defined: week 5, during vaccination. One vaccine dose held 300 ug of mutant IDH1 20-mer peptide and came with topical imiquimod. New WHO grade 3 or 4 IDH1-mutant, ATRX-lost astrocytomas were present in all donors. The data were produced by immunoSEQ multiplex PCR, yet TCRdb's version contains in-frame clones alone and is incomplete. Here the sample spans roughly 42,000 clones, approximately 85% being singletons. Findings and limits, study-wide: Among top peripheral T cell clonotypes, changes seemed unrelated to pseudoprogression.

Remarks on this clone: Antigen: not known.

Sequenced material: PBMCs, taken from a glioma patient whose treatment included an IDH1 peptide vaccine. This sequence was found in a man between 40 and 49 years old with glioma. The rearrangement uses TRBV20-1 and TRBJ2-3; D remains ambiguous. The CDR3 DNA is TGCAGTGCTCGGACAGATACGCAGTATTTT. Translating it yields CSARTDTQYF.